The 29 T cell receptor beta chains below come from one sample, sequenced in a study of CD8+ T cells in alopecia areata. As the sequencing template, cDNA was produced by extracting RNA and reverse transcribing it. The method was immunoSEQ multiplex PCR; TCRdb's version includes in-frame clones alone and lacks a portion of them. The table includes more than 150,000 clones, over 50% detected once. The sample in question was CD4+ T cells sorted from blood, obtained at week 0. These receptors all stem from a human donor with alopecia areata.

The chain uses TRBV5-1 and TRBJ2-5; the D call may be TRBD1 or TRBD2 (5 bases each). CDR3 size: 14 residues. Between the trimmed V and J ends, which lost 3 bases and 1 base, there was a span of 10 bases. Per the germline V gene, CDR1 is SGHRS and CDR2 is YFSETQ. The CDR3 region has the DNA TGCGCCAGCAGCTCGAGGGGTGGCCAAGAGACCCAGTACTTC. It specifies CASSSRGGQETQYF.

The chain links TRBV25-1 to TRBJ2-3; D is unresolved. V was cut by 4 bases and J by 8 bases, with 7 bases left in between. The CDR3 length is 11 residues. From germline, CDR1 is MGHDK and CDR2 SYGVNS. CDR3 nucleotides: TGTGCCAGCAGTGGCCCCCTTACGCAGTATTTT. As protein: CASSGPLTQYF.

The chain has TRBV29-1 and TRBJ2-3, with a possible D match to TRBD1 (6 bases). CDR1 is SQVTM, CDR2 ANQGSEA, per germline. This CDR3 spans 13 amino acids. Trimming took off 6 bases at V and 2 bases at J, with 12 bases between the two ends. The CDR3 DNA reads TGCAGCGTCAGGGGCCAATCCACAGATACGCAGTATTTT. Protein product: CSVRGQSTDTQYF.

This chain uses TRBV27 with TRBJ1-1, with TRBD1 matching over 8 bases. Losses at the gene ends were 7 bases for V and 8 bases for J; bases not matched to a gene: 12. The CDR3 spans 14 residues. Germline V CDR1 and CDR2: MNHEY, SMNVEV (reference sequence). CDR3 sequence: CASTTTGAPPEAFF. Here the CDR3 DNA reads TGTGCCAGCACAACGACAGGGGCTCCGCCCGAAGCTTTCTTT.

This clone has just one count. The CDR3 sequence: CASSYSGTQETQYF. The CDR3 coding sequence is TGCGCCAGCAGCTACTCCGGGACCCAAGAGACCCAGTACTTC. This chain joins TRBV5-1 and TRBJ2-5; D tentatively fits TRBD1 or TRBD2 (5 bases each). Germline V gene lookup returns CDR1 SGHRS and CDR2 YFSETQ. V lost 3 bases and J lost 1, with 10 bases in between. CDR3 length: 14 amino acids.

The chain carries TRBV5-1 and TRBJ2-3; possible D gene TRBD2, 5 bases. Germline V gives CDR1 SGHRS, CDR2 YFSETQ. This CDR3 comprises 13 residues. V shed 4 bases and J shed 2 bases, with 8 bases lying between them. This chain's CDR3 is CASSARDTDTQYF. For the CDR3, the DNA is TGCGCCAGCAGCGCCCGGGACACAGATACGCAGTATTTT.

The chain carries TRBV29-1 and TRBJ1-4, with unresolved D. Germline values: CDR1 SQVTM, CDR2 ANQGSEA. Trimming cost V 5 bases and J 8 bases, with 15 bases left between them. The CDR3 covers 13 residues. CDR3 bases: TGCAGCGTTACCGGGCGGCAGGCCGAAAAACTGTTTTTT. Translated: CSVTGRQAEKLFF.

The chain recombines TRBV19 with TRBJ1-5; D uncertain. V lost 3 bases, J lost 0 bases, and 3 bases lay in between. The germline V gene encodes CDR1 LNHDA and CDR2 SQIVND (reference sequence). CDR3 length: 13 residues. CDR3 nucleotides: TGTGCCAGTAGTATGTCTAGCAATCAGCCCCAGCATTTT. Its protein is CASSMSSNQPQHF.

The V and J genes are TRBV6-6 and TRBJ1-2; no firm D call. This CDR3 comprises 12 residues. Trimming shortened V by 5 bases and J by 3 bases, and 7 bases separated the two germline ends. In germline, CDR1 is MNHNY, CDR2 SVGAGI (reference sequence). The CDR3 DNA is TGTGCCAGCAGTCAAATAGACTATGGCTACACCTTC. The encoded protein is CASSQIDYGYTF.

The rearrangement links TRBV25-1 to TRBJ2-5; the D gene is possibly TRBD1 (6 bases). Germline V CDR1 and CDR2: MGHDK, SYGVNS. This CDR3 contains 14 residues. Trimming stripped 0 bases from V and 1 base from J, with 6 bases between. The CDR3 sequence is CASSEYRGQETQYF. As DNA, the CDR3 is TGTGCCAGCAGTGAATACAGGGGCCAAGAGACCCAGTACTTC.

This clone showed up just a few times. The chain carries TRBV19 and TRBJ1-6, with no clear D. Germline-derived CDR1 and CDR2 are LNHDA and SQIVND (reference sequence). The germline V and J ends were trimmed by 3 bases and 7 bases, with 10 bases remaining between them. The CDR3 is made up of 14 amino acids. CDR3 sequence: CASSIGNINSPLHF. The DNA of the CDR3 is TGTGCCAGTAGTATTGGCAACATAAATTCACCCCTCCACTTT.

V is TRBV29-1 and J is TRBJ1-2; D remains ambiguous. The V end lost 3 bases, the J end lost 0 bases, and 11 bases lay between the germline ends. Germline CDR1 reads SQVTM; CDR2 reads ANQGSEA. This CDR3 has 14 amino acids. DNA for the CDR3: TGCAGCGTTGATGGTACGAGTTCTAACTATGGCTACACCTTC. Encoded protein: CSVDGTSSNYGYTF.

The chain carries TRBV5-1 and TRBJ2-1, with D possibly being TRBD1 (5 bases). CDR3 length: 16 amino acids. Trimming pared 2 bases from V and 4 bases from J, leaving 16 bases between. Germline assignment: CDR1 SGHRS and CDR2 YFSETQ. This CDR3 is CASSFSGDRSYNEQFF. CDR3 bases: TGCGCCAGCAGCTTTAGTGGAGACAGATCATACAATGAGCAGTTCTTC.

This clone was detected a few times. The chain employs TRBV30 and TRBJ1-1; no clear D. CDR1 and CDR2 from the germline V gene are GTSNPN and SVGIG (reference sequence). There are 13 residues in the CDR3. The CDR3 region has the DNA TGTGCACGGACCGCCGGGCTGAACACTGAAGCTTTCTTT. Translation: CARTAGLNTEAFF.

The rearrangement links TRBV18 to TRBJ1-2; TRBD1 agrees at 9 bases. Germline CDR1 reads KGHSH; CDR2 reads LQKENI. The CDR3 spans 16 residues. With V trimmed by 2 bases and J by 2 bases, 6 bases remained unmatched. DNA for the CDR3: TGTGCCAGCTCACCAAGGGACAGGGAGACGAACTATGGCTACACCTTC. This translates into CASSPRDRETNYGYTF.

This chain connects TRBV7-9 to TRBJ1-2; D is uncertain. Germline lookup yields CDR1 SEHNR and CDR2 FQNEAQ (reference sequence). Trimming left V 5 bases short and J 4 bases short, with 11 bases between. The CDR3 is 13 residues long. The CDR3 nucleotides are TGTGCCAGCAGCCCGGAGGTAGGCTATGGCTACACCTTC. Its protein product is CASSPEVGYGYTF.

The chain has TRBV14 and TRBJ2-7; 11 nucleotides agree with TRBD1. From germline, CDR1 is SGHDN and CDR2 FVKESK. Losses at the gene ends were 6 bases for V and 4 bases for J; bases not matched to a gene: 5. This CDR3 has 14 residues. The CDR3 reads CASRRTGGRYEQYF. The CDR3 coding sequence is TGTGCCAGCAGAAGGACAGGGGGCCGGTACGAGCAGTACTTC.

The chain links TRBV11-2 to TRBJ2-3; D might be TRBD2 (5 bases). Germline V gives CDR1 SGHAT, CDR2 FQNNGV. Trimming cost V 1 base and J 9 bases, with 8 bases left between them. The CDR3 is made up of 12 amino acids. In nucleotides, the CDR3 is TGTGCCAGCAGCTTAGGGACTTCCACGCAGTATTTT. This translates into CASSLGTSTQYF.

This clone was observed a few times. Written as DNA, the CDR3 is TGCAGCGTTGGTCGGGGGACTCCAACTCTGAACACTGAAGCTTTCTTT. Protein: CSVGRGTPTLNTEAFF. The chain couples TRBV29-1 to TRBJ1-1; TRBD1 is a possible D gene (5 bases). The germline V and J ends were trimmed by 4 bases and 0 bases, with 18 bases remaining between them. The CDR3 is 16 residues long. Germline V gene data show CDR1 as SQVTM and CDR2 as ANQGSEA. Based on the CDR3 plus reference TRBV29-1 and TRBJ1-1, the full variable domain is SAVISQKPSRDICQRGTSLTIQCQVDSQVTMMFWYRQQPGQSLTLIATANQGSEATYESGFVIDKFPISRPNLTFSTLTVSNMSPEDSSIYLCSVGRGTPTLNTEAFFGQGTRLTVV.

The CDR3 DNA reads as TGCGCCAGCAGGAGGATACAAGAGACCCAGTACTTC. The encoded protein is CASRRIQETQYF. The chain uses TRBV5-1 and TRBJ2-5; D is unresolved. The CDR3 sequence is 12 residues long. Trimming removed 5 bases at V and 2 bases at J, with 7 bases between. Germline V gives CDR1 SGHRS, CDR2 YFSETQ.

The chain couples TRBV23-1 to TRBJ1-1; D unclear. TRBV23-1 is assigned to the ORF class and has an uncertain function. CDR3 length: 17 residues. The V gene lost 4 bases and the J gene lost 7 bases, with 25 bases spanning the gap. The CDR3 loop is CASSRNPNRPPGSEAFF. CDR3 DNA sequence: TGCGCCAGCAGTCGTAATCCCAATCGACCCCCTGGGAGTGAAGCTTTCTTT.

The V and J genes are TRBV4-1 and TRBJ2-1, with 12 bases that match TRBD2. CDR1 and CDR2 (germline): MGHRA, YSYEKL. This CDR3 has 16 amino acids. Germline trimming cut 3 bases from V and 6 bases from J; bases unmatched to any gene: 6. The CDR3 sequence: CASSQGLAGPFNEQFF. Written as DNA, the CDR3 is TGCGCCAGCAGCCAGGGACTAGCGGGCCCTTTCAATGAGCAGTTCTTC.

A remark on this clone: A junction end diverges from the germline sequence, so it may reflect a read error. The chain combines TRBV11-2 with TRBJ1-1; D is ambiguous. Germline V gene sequence: CDR1 SGHAT, CDR2 FQNNGV. The length of the CDR3 is 14 residues. The CDR3 here is CASRLAPQRTEAFF. CDR3 nucleotide sequence: TGTGCCAGCAGATTAGCCCCACAGAGGACTGAAGCTTTCTTT. Based on the CDR3 plus reference TRBV11-2 and TRBJ1-1, the full variable domain is EAGVAQSPRYKIIEKRQSVAFWCNPISGHATLYWYQQILGQGPKLLIQFQNNGVVDDSQLPKDRFSAERLKGVDSTLKIQPAKLEDSAVYLCASRLAPQRTEAFFGQGTRLTVV.

This clone appeared a few times. The chain couples TRBV10-2 to TRBJ2-3; TRBD2 matches at 13 bases. V dropped 4 bases and J dropped 8; count of bases not matched to a gene: 6. Per the germline V gene, CDR1 is WSHSY and CDR2 is SAAADI. The CDR3 spans 15 residues. The DNA of the CDR3 is TGCGCCAGCAGTGTTACTAGCGGGGGGGCTGGTACGCAGTATTTT. As protein: CASSVTSGGAGTQYF.

This clone was detected only a few times. This sequence joins TRBV4-1 and TRBJ2-7; 10 bases map to TRBD1. This CDR3 is built from 17 residues. Losses at the gene ends were 5 bases for V and 5 bases for J; bases not matched to a gene: 15. Germline lookup yields CDR1 MGHRA and CDR2 YSYEKL. In nucleotides, the CDR3 is TGCGCCAGCAGCGCAAAGGGGACAGGGGATGGGAGGAACGAGCAGTACTTC. Amino acid sequence: CASSAKGTGDGRNEQYF.

A few counts support this clone. The rearrangement uses TRBV7-3 and TRBJ1-1, with D unresolved. Trimming left V 5 bases short and J 2 bases short, with 15 bases between. This CDR3 has 15 residues. CDR1 is SGHTA, CDR2 FQGTGA, per germline. DNA for the CDR3: TGTGCCAGCAGCACTATGGCTCTCTCAAACACTGAAGCTTTCTTT. This codes for CASSTMALSNTEAFF.

V is TRBV30 and J is TRBJ2-7; 10 bases agree with TRBD1. The germline gives CDR1 GTSNPN, CDR2 SVGIG (reference sequence). After removal of 3 bases from V and 2 bases from J, the junction contained 1 base not matched to a gene. The CDR3 contains 13 residues. This chain's CDR3 is CAWRGQGTYEQYF. CDR3 DNA: TGTGCCTGGAGGGGACAGGGGACCTACGAGCAGTACTTC.

The chain is built from TRBV6-5 and TRBJ2-7; the D gene is possibly TRBD2 (6 bases). CDR3 length equals 15 residues. Germline CDR1 reads MNHEY; CDR2 reads SVGAGI. The V gene lost 5 bases and the J gene lost 3 bases, with 17 bases spanning the gap. The chain's CDR3 is CASSAPGTARYEQYF. The CDR3 DNA follows: TGTGCCAGCAGTGCCCCCGGGACTGCACGCTACGAGCAGTACTTC.

This clone has more than one count but fewer than ten. The chain links TRBV9 to TRBJ1-1, with D maybe TRBD1 (5 bases). The CDR3 runs to 14 residues. V lost 3 bases and J lost 4, with 13 bases in between. Germline lookup yields CDR1 SGDLS and CDR2 YYNGEE. Here the CDR3 DNA reads TGTGCCAGCAGCGCCGAAAGGGGAGGCACTGAAGCTTTCTTT. Translation gives CASSAERGGTEAFF.